This is a list of T cell receptor beta chains from one sample in a study of blood T cell repertoires in COVID-19. Libraries were prepared by immunoSEQ multiplex PCR; TCRdb keeps only in-frame clonotypes and omits some of them. The sample contains some 230,000 clones, roughly 80% of which appear only once. Sequencing used peripheral blood. The receptors come from a woman aged 60-75 years who had recovered from COVID-19. Both conserved end residues are part of each CDR3. Size is omitted from some rows. Given values are once, few, many or a class for expanded clones.

>TRBV9|16|TRBJ1-1|-
CASSAALTGVNTEAFF
>TRBV6-6|16|TRBJ2-7|-
CASSFEQFSPSYEQYF
>TRBV12-3/TRBV12-4|13|TRBJ2-5|once
CASSRTGGETQYF
>TRBV6-5|14|TRBJ1-5|-
CASSYGARVRPQHF
>TRBV5-1|15|TRBJ2-4|-
CASSLDRIAKNIQYF
>TRBV6-5|13|TRBJ2-7|-
CASSYSPGGEQYF
>TRBV6-5|14|TRBJ1-2|-
CASSFARGSYGYTF
>TRBV3-1/TRBV3-2|15|TRBJ2-3|-
CASSQKRGSTDTQYF
>TRBV7-9|14|TRBJ2-7|-
CASSSQQVWYEQYF
>TRBV6-5|14|TRBJ1-2|once
CASGTPRTGYGYTF
>TRBV9|13|TRBJ1-5|few
CASSGGLNQPQHF
>TRBV3-1/TRBV3-2|11|TRBJ2-5|-
CASKQGGTQYF
>TRBV5-1|17|TRBJ2-5|-
CASSSATSNSGLETQYF
>TRBV2|15|TRBJ1-1|-
CASSRQLIRISEAFF
>TRBV25-1|13|TRBJ1-2|-
CASSEWANYGYTF
>TRBV10-3|14|TRBJ2-5|-
CAISPGTGEETQYF
>TRBV1|13|TRBJ1-1|-
CTSSHRENTEAFF
>TRBV20-1|13|TRBJ2-5|-
CSASLGQGETQYF
>TRBV4-2|17|TRBJ2-4|-
CASSPSLGGGSKNIQYF
>TRBV21-1|18|TRBJ1-5|-
CASSKGEVKADPNQPQHF
>TRBV20-1|13|TRBJ2-7|-
CSASSQGWYEQYF
>TRBV12-3/TRBV12-4|13|TRBJ1-2|-
CASSRGGAGGYTF
>TRBV3-1/TRBV3-2|15|TRBJ2-1|-
CASSAILSSYNEQFF
>TRBV4-3|16|TRBJ2-3|-
CASSQELAVITDTQYF
>TRBV5-6|16|TRBJ1-1|-
CASSSRALGTNTEAFF
>TRBV15|19|TRBJ1-1|once
CATRPRYRGGPLAPNEAFF
>TRBV10-2|16|TRBJ2-5|many
CASSVYYRGGQETQYF
>TRBV29-1|18|TRBJ2-3|-
CSVDLLFEGQGGTDTQYF